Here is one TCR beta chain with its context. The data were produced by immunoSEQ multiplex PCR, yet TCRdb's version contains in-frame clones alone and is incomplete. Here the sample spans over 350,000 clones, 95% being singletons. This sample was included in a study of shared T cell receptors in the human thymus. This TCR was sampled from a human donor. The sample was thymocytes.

The CDR3 protein is CATVLAETQYF. As DNA, the CDR3 is TGCGCCACCGTTCTCGCCGAGACCCAGTACTTC. The rearrangement uses TRBV10-2 and TRBJ2-5; D remains ambiguous. The CDR3 is 11 amino acids. CDR1 WSHSY and CDR2 SAAADI come from the germline V gene. V lost 10 bases to trimming and J lost 5 bases, with 11 bases between them.